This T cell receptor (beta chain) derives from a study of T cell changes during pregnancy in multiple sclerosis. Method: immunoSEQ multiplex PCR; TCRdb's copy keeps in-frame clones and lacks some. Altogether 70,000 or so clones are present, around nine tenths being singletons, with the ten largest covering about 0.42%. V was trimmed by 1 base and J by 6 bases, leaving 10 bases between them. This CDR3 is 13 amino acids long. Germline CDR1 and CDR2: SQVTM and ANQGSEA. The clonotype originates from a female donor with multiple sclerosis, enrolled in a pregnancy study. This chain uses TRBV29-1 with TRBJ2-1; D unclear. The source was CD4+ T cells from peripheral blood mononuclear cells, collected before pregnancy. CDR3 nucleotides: TGCAGCGTTGAAGTACTTAACGGCAATGAGCAGTTCTTC. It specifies CSVEVLNGNEQFF.